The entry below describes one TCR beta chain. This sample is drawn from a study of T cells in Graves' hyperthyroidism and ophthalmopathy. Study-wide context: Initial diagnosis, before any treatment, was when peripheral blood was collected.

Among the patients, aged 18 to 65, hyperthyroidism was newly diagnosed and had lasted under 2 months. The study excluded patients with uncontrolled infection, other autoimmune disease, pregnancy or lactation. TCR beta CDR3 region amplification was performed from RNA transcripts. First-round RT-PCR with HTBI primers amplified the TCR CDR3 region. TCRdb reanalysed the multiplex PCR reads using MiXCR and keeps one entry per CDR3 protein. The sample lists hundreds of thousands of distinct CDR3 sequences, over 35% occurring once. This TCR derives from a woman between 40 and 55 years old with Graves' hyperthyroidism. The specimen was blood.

The CDR3 region has the DNA TGTGCCAGCAGCCAATTCGCCCCCGAGGTGAACACTGAAGCTTTCTTT. Translation gives CASSQFAPEVNTEAFF. The rearrangement links TRBV3-1 to TRBJ1-1; the D is unclear. Germline CDR1 LGHDT, CDR2 YNNKEL (reference sequence). The germline V and J ends were trimmed by 2 bases and 0 bases, with 13 bases remaining between them. The CDR3 extends over 16 amino acids.